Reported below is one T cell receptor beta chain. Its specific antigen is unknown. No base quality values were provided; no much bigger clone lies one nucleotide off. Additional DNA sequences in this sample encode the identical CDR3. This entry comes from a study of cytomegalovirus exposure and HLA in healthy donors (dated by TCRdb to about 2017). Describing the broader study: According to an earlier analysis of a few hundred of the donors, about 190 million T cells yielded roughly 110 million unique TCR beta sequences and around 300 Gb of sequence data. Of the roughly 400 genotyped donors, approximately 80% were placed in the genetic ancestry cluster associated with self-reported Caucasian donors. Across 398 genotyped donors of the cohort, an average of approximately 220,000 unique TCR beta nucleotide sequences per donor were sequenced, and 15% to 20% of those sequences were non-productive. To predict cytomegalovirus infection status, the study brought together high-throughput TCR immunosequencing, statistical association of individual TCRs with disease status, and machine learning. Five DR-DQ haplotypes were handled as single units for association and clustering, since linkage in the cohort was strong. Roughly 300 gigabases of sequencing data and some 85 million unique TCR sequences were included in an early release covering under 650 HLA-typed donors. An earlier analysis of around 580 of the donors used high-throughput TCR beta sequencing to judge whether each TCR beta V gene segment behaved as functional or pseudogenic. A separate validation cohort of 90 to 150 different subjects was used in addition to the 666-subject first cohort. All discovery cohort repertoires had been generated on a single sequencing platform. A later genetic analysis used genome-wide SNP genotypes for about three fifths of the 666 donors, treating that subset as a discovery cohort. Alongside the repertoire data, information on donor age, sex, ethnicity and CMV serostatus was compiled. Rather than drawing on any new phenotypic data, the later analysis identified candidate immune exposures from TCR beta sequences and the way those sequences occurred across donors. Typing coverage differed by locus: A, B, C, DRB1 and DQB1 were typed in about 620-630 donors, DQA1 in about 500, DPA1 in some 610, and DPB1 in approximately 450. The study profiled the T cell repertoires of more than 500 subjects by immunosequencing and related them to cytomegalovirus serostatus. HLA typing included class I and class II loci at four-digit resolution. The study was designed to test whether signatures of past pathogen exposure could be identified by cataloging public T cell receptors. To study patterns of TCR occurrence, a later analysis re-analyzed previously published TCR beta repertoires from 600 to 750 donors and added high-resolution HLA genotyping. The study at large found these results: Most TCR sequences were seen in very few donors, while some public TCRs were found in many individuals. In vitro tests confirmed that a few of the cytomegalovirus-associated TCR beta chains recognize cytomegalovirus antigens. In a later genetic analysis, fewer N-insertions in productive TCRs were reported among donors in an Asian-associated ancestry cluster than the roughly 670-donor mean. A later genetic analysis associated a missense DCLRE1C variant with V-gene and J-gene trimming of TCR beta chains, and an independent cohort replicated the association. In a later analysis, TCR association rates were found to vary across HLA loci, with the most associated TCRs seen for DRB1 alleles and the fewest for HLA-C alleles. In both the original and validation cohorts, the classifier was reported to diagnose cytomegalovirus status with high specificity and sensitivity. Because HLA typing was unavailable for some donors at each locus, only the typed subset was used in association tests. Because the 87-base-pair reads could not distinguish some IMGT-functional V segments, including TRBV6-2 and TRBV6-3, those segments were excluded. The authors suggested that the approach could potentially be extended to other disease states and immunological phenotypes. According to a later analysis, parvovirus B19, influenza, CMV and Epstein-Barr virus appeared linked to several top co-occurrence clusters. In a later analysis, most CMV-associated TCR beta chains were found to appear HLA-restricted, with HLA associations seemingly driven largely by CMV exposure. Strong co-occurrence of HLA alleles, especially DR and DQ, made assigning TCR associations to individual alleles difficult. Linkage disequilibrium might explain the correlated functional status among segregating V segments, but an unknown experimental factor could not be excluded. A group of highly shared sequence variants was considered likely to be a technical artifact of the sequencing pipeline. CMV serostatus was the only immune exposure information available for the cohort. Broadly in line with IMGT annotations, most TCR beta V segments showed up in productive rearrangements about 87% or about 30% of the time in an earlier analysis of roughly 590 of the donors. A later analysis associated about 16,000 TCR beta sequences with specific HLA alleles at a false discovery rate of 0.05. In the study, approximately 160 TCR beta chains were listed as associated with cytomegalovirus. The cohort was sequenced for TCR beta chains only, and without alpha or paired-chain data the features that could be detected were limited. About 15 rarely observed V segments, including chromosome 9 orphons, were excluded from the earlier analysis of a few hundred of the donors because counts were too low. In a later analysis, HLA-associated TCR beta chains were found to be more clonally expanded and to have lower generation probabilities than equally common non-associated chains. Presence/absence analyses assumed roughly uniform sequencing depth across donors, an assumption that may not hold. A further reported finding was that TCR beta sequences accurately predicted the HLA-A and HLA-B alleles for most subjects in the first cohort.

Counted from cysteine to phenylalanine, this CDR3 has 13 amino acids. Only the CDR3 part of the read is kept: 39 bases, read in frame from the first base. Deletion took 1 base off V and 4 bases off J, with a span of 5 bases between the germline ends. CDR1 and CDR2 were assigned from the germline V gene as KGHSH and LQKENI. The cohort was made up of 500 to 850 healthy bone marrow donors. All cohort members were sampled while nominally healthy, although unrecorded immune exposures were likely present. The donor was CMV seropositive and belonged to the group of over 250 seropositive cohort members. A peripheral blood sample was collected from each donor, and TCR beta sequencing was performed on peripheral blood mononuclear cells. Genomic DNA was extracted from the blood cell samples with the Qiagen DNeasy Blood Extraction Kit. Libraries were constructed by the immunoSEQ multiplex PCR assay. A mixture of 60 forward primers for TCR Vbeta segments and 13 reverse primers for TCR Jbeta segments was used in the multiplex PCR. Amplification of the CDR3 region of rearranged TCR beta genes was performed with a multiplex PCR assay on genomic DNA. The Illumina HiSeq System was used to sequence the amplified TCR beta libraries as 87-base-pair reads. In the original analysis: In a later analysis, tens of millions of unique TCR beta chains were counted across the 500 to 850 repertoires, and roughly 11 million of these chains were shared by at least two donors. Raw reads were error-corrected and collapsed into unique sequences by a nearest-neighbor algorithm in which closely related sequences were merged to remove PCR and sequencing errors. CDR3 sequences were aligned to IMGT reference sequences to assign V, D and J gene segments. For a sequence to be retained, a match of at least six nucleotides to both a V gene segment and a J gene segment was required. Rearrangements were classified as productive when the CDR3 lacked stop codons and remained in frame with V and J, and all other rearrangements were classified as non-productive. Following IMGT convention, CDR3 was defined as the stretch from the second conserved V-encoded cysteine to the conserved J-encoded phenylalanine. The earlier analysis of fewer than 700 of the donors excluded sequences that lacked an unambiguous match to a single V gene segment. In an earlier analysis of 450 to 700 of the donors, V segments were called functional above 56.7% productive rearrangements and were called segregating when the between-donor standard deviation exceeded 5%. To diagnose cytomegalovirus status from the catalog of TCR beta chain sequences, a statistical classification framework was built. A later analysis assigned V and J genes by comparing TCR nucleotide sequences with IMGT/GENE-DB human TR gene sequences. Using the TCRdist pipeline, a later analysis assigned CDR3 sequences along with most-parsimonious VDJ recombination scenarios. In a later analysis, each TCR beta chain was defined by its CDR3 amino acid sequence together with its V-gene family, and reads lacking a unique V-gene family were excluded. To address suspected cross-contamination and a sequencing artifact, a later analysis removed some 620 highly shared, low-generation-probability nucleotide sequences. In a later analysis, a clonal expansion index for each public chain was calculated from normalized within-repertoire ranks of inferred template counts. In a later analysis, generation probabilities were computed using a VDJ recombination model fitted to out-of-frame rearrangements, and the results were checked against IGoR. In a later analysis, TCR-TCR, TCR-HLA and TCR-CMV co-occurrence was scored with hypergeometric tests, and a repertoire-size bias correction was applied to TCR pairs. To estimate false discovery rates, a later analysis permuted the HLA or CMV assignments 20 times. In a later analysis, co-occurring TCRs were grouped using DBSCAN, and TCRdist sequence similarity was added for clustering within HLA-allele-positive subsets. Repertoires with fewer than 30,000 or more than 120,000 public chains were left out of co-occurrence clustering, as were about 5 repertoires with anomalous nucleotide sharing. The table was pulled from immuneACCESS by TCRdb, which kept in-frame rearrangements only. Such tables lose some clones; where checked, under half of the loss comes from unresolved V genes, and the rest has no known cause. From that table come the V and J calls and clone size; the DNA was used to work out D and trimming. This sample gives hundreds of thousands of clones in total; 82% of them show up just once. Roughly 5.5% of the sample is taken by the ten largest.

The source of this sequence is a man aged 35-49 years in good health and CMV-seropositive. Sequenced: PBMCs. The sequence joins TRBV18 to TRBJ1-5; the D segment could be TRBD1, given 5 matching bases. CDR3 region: CASSPQGNQPQHF. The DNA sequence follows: TGTGCCAGCTCACCACAGGGGAATCAGCCCCAGCATTTT.